A single sample is the source of the 18 T cell receptor beta chains below, sequenced in a study of blood T cell repertoires in COVID-19. TCRdb's table, derived via immunoSEQ multiplex PCR, lists solely in-frame clones and lacks some. This sample has 270,000 or so clones; roughly nine tenths occur once, and the top ten carry about 2.6%. Sample: PBMCs or T cells enriched from blood (not recorded which). All receptors come from a woman aged 18-30 years who had recovered from COVID-19.

The chain couples TRBV5-5 to TRBJ1-4, with D perhaps matching TRBD1 (5 bases). The germline V and J ends were trimmed by 4 bases and 8 bases, with 24 bases remaining between them. The germline CDR1 and CDR2 sequences are SGHKS and YYEKEE (reference sequence). The CDR3 is made up of 17 amino acids. Here the CDR3 DNA reads TGTGCCAGCAGCGCAAGGGGATTTTATCTGATAGGGGAAAAACTGTTTTTT. Translating it yields CASSARGFYLIGEKLFF. The full variable domain, its missing parts supplied by reference TRBV5-5 and TRBJ1-4, is DAGVTQSPTHLIKTRGQQVTLRCSPISGHKSVSWYQQVLGQGPQFIFQYYEKEERGRGNFPDRFSARQFPNYSSELNVNALLLGDSALYLCASSARGFYLIGEKLFFGSGTQLSVL.

The rearrangement links TRBV12-5 to TRBJ2-5; D remains ambiguous. The V end was cut by 2 bases, the J end by 3 bases, with 4 bases between. Germline V gives CDR1 LGHNT, CDR2 FRNRAP. This CDR3 is built from 12 residues. In DNA, the CDR3 is TGTGCTAGTGGTTTGTCCGAAGAGACCCAGTACTTC. Its protein product is CASGLSEETQYF. Full variable domain (rest looked up from reference TRBV12-5 and TRBJ2-5): DARVTQTPRHKVTEMGQEVTMRCQPILGHNTVFWYRQTMMQGLELLAYFRNRAPLDDSGMPKDRFSAEMPDATLATLKIQPSEPRDSAVYFCASGLSEETQYFGPGTRLLVL.

The table lists this clone with a count of one. This chain joins TRBV9 and TRBJ2-2; TRBD1 might be the D (5 bases). Germline CDR1 SGDLS, CDR2 YYNGEE. CDR3 length: 15 residues. With 4 bases removed from V and 1 base from J, the gap between germline ends came to 11 bases. CDR3 residues: CASSNQGKNTGELFF. In DNA, the CDR3 is TGTGCCAGCAGCAACCAGGGAAAGAACACCGGGGAGCTGTTTTTT.

This clone is a singleton in its sample. The gene calls are TRBV2 and TRBJ1-1; D may be TRBD1 (6 bases). Germline CDR1 SNHLY, CDR2 FYNNEI. The CDR3 loop spans 14 amino acids. V dropped 5 bases and J dropped 2 bases, with 12 bases sitting between them. In DNA, the CDR3 is TGTGCCAGCAGTCAGACAGGAATTAACACTGAAGCTTTCTTT. This codes for CASSQTGINTEAFF.

The chain links TRBV14 to TRBJ1-2; TRBD1 agrees at 9 bases. Losses at the gene ends were 4 bases for V and 3 bases for J; bases not matched to a gene: 3. Germline loops: CDR1 SGHDN, CDR2 FVKESK. The CDR3 is 14 amino acids. The CDR3 here is CASSRRTGDYGYTF. CDR3 nucleotide sequence: TGTGCCAGCAGCCGACGGACAGGGGACTATGGCTACACCTTC.

This rearrangement joins TRBV28 to TRBJ1-5; no reliable D call. CDR3 size: 15 residues. The V gene's germline CDR1 is MDHEN and CDR2 SYDVKM. Deletions cut 1 base from V and 1 base from J, with 8 bases between. The CDR3 DNA reads TGTGCCAGCAGTTTATCAGGTGGGAGCAATCAGCCCCAGCATTTT. This gives the protein CASSLSGGSNQPQHF.

This CDR3 reads CASSTSGGTYNEQFF. The CDR3 nucleotides read TGTGCCAGCAGTACCAGCGGGGGGACCTACAATGAGCAGTTCTTC. The chain recombines TRBV7-2 with TRBJ2-1, with TRBD2 matching 9 bases. In germline, CDR1 is SGHTA, CDR2 FQGNSA. This CDR3 region has 15 residues. The V segment lost 6 bases and the J segment 2 bases; nucleotides outside the gene matches: 5. Using reference TRBV7-2 and TRBJ2-1 for the parts outside the CDR3, the full variable domain is GAGVSQSPSNKVTEKGKDVELRCDPISGHTALYWYRQSLGQGLEFLIYFQGNSAPDKSGLPSDRFSAERTGGSVSTLTIQRTQQEDSAVYLCASSTSGGTYNEQFFGPGTRLTVL.

The CDR3 reads CASSETGQSNQPQHF. The CDR3 nucleotides read TGTGCCAGCAGTGAAACCGGACAAAGCAATCAGCCCCAGCATTTT. This chain links TRBV6-1 with TRBJ1-5; D perhaps matches TRBD1 (5 bases). The V end lost 2 bases, the J end lost 1 base, and 9 bases lay between the germline ends. Germline V gives CDR1 MNHNS, CDR2 SASEGT. The CDR3 has 15 residues.

The CDR3 here is CATSRAGGADTQYF. The CDR3 DNA sequence: TGTGCCACCAGCAGAGCGGGGGGTGCAGATACGCAGTATTTT. The chain links TRBV15 to TRBJ2-3, with 7 positions matching TRBD2. V was clipped by 1 base and J by 4 bases; unmatched bases: 2. This CDR3 comprises 14 residues. Germline-derived CDR1 and CDR2 are LNHNV and YYDKDF (reference sequence).

The chain joins TRBV6-1 to TRBJ1-2; D gene uncertain. The V and J ends lost 2 bases and 0 bases respectively, with 4 bases between them. This CDR3 has 13 amino acids. The V gene's germline CDR1 is MNHNS and CDR2 SASEGT. CDR3 bases: TGTGCCAGCAGTGAATTAGCTAACTATGGCTACACCTTC. Residues: CASSELANYGYTF.

The chain combines TRBV3-1 (or the pseudogene TRBV3-2) with TRBJ1-1; D call uncertain. The V end lost 0 bases, the J end lost 5 bases, and 10 bases lay between the germline ends. The length of the CDR3 is 14 residues. The germline V gene has CDR1 LGHDT and CDR2 YNNKEL (reference sequence). CDR3 sequence: CASSQDLAGTEAFF. In DNA, the CDR3 is TGTGCCAGCAGCCAAGATCTCGCGGGGACTGAAGCTTTCTTT.

This clone has only one observation. J is TRBJ2-2 and V is TRBV7-2, with 8 bases fitting TRBD1. V was clipped by 5 bases and J by 5 bases; unmatched bases: 13. CDR1 is SGHTA, CDR2 FQGNSA, per germline. There are 17 residues in the CDR3. CDR3 amino acids: CASSRIRTGNGTGELFF. CDR3 nucleotide sequence: TGTGCCAGCAGCCGTATTCGGACAGGGAATGGGACCGGGGAGCTGTTTTTT.

The rearrangement links TRBV30 to TRBJ2-3, with a tentative D call TRBD1 (6 bases). This CDR3 is built from 16 residues. Germline V gives CDR1 GTSNPN, CDR2 SVGIG (reference sequence). V lost 3 bases and J lost 1, with 17 bases in between. For the CDR3, the DNA is TGTGCCTGGAGCGGGGACACACCGAGTGGCACAGATACGCAGTATTTT. This sequence encodes CAWSGDTPSGTDTQYF. The full variable domain, rest sourced from reference TRBV30 and TRBJ2-3, is SQTIHQWPATLVQPVGSPLSLECTVEGTSNPNLYWYRQAAGRGLQLLFYSVGIGQISSEVPQNLSASRPQDRQFILSSKKLLLSDSGFYLCAWSGDTPSGTDTQYFGPGTRLTVL.

The chain links TRBV7-7 to TRBJ2-2; 8 bases are a match to TRBD1. J gave up 3 bases and V 2 bases, and 5 bases lay outside the gene matches. This CDR3 has 16 amino acids. Germline assignment: CDR1 SSHAT and CDR2 FNYEAQ (reference sequence). CDR3: CASSLSQGAYTGELFF. The CDR3 DNA is TGTGCCAGCAGCTTATCCCAGGGGGCCTACACCGGGGAGCTGTTTTTT. The whole variable domain, filled in from reference TRBV7-7 and TRBJ2-2, reads GAGVSQSPRYKVTKRGQDVTLRCDPISSHATLYWYQQALGQGPEFLTYFNYEAQPDKSGLPSDRFSAERPEGSISTLTIQRTEQRDSAMYRCASSLSQGAYTGELFFGEGSRLTVL.

The rearrangement uses TRBV11-3 and TRBJ1-6, with D unclear. V was pared by 0 bases and J by 7 bases, with 13 bases between. The CDR3 is 16 amino acids. Germline V lookup: CDR1 SGHNT, CDR2 YENEEA. The CDR3 nucleotides are TGTGCCAGCAGCTTAGATCCCGGGAGGCCGAATTCACCCCTCCACTTT. Amino acid sequence: CASSLDPGRPNSPLHF.

The V and J genes are TRBV4-3 and TRBJ1-4, with 7 positions matching TRBD1. Germline values: CDR1 LGHNA, CDR2 YSLEER. The CDR3 consists of 14 residues. Trimming took 2 bases from V and 10 from J; bases not matched to a gene: 7. The CDR3 DNA reads as TGCGCCAGCAGCCAACGCGGACAGGACGGAAAACTGTTTTTT. Translated: CASSQRGQDGKLFF.

This clone was picked up one time. The chain recombines TRBV7-6 with TRBJ1-5, with D perhaps matching TRBD1 (5 bases). The V end lost 3 bases, the J end lost 6 bases, and 9 bases lay between the germline ends. Germline V gives CDR1 SGHVS, CDR2 FNYEAQ. The CDR3 is made up of 13 amino acids. This CDR3 is CASSFLTGQPQHF. Here the CDR3 DNA reads TGTGCCAGCAGCTTCCTAACAGGTCAGCCCCAGCATTTT.

This clone was seen more than once but under ten times. The rearrangement joins TRBV7-3 to TRBJ2-7, with 15 positions matching TRBD2. Germline values: CDR1 SGHTA, CDR2 FQGTGA. Losses at the gene ends were 3 bases for V and 4 bases for J; bases not matched to a gene: 7. The CDR3 length is 17 residues. CDR3 in DNA: TGTGCCAGCAGCTTGCCGGGACTAGCGGGAGGAACGTACGAGCAGTACTTC. Translating it yields CASSLPGLAGGTYEQYF.